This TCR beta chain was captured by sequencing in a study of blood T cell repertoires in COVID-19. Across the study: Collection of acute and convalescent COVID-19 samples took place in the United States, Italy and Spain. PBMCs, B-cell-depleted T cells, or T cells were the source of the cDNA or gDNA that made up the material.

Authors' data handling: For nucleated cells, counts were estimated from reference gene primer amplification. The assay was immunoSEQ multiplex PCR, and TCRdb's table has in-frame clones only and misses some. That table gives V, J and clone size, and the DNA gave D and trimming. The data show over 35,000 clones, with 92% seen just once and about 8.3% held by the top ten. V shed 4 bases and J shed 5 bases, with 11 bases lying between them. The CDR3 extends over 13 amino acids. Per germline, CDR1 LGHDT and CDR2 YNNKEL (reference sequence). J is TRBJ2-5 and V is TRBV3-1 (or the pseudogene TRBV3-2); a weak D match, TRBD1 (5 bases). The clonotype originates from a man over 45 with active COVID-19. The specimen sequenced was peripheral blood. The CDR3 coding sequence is TGTGCCAGCAGCCTGGCAGGGTCCGAGACCCAGTACTTC. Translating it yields CASSLAGSETQYF.